This T cell receptor beta chain was captured in a study of control samples from healthy donors and cancer patients. The table came from immunoSEQ multiplex PCR; TCRdb's copy has only in-frame clones and leaves some out. The profile shows 130,000 or so clones, around nine tenths of them singletons. V was pared by 1 base and J by 5 bases, with 12 bases between. Germline-derived CDR1 and CDR2 are SGDLS and YYNGEE. This CDR3 comprises 14 residues. Sequencing was done on a sample of blood. The V gene is TRBV9, the J gene TRBJ2-5; TRBD1 is a possible D gene (5 bases). The clonotype was recovered from a man aged 50-59 years in good health. The CDR3 DNA sequence: TGTGCCAGCAGCGTACTAGGGGTTGGGGAGACCCAGTACTTC. This translates into CASSVLGVGETQYF.